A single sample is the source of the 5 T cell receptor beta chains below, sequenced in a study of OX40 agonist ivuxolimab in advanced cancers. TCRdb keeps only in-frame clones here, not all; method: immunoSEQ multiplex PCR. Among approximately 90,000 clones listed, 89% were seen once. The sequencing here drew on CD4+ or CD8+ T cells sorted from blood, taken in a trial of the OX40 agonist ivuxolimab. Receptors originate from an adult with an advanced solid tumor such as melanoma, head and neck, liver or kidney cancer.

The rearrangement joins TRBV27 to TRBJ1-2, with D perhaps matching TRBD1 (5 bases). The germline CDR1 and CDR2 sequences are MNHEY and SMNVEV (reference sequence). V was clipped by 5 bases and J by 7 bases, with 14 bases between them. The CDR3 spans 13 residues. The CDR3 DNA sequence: TGTGCCAGCAGTGTGGCAGGGCGACGTGGCTACACCTTC. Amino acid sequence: CASSVAGRRGYTF.

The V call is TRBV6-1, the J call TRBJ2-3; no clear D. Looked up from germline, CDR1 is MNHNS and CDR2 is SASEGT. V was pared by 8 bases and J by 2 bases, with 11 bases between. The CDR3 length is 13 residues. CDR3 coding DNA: TGTGCCAGCCCTGATTATTACACAGATACGCAGTATTTT. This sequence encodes CASPDYYTDTQYF.

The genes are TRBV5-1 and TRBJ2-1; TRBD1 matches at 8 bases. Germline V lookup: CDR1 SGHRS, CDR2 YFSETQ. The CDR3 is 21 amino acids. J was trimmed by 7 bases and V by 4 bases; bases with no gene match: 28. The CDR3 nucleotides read TGCGCCAGCAGCCACTTAGGCTGGCTTAGTCGTCAGACAGGGGCGGCGAATGAGCAGTTCTTC. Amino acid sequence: CASSHLGWLSRQTGAANEQFF.

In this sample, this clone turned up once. This CDR3 reads CASSVGQPYQPQHF. DNA of the CDR3: TGTGCCAGCTCTGTGGGACAGCCTTATCAGCCCCAGCATTTT. The chain couples TRBV18 to TRBJ1-5; 7 bases are shared with TRBD1. Germline loops: CDR1 KGHSH, CDR2 LQKENI. The V segment lost 6 bases and the J segment 5 bases; nucleotides outside the gene matches: 7. The length of the CDR3 is 14 residues. Full variable domain (missing parts from reference TRBV18 and TRBJ1-5): NAGVMQNPRHLVRRRGQEARLRCSPMKGHSHVYWYRQLPEEGLKFMVYLQKENIIDESGMPKERFSAEFPKEGPSILRIQQVVRGDSAAYFCASSVGQPYQPQHFGDGTRLSIL.

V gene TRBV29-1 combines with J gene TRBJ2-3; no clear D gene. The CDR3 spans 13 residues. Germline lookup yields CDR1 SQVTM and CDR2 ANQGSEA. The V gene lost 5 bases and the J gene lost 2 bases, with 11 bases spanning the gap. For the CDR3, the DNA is TGCAGCGTTTTCGTCCCCGCCACAGATACGCAGTATTTT. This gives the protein CSVFVPATDTQYF.